Here is one TCR beta chain with its context. Its antigen is currently unknown. This CDR3 is built from 14 residues. CDR1 and CDR2 (germline): GTSNPN, SVGIG (reference sequence). Trimming removed 2 bases at V and 4 bases at J, with 11 bases between. Both 60 Vbeta primers and 13 Jbeta primers went into the PCR. Here immunoSEQ multiplex PCR was the method, and the copy in TCRdb shows in-frame clones only, minus some. This table has 170,000 or so clones, around 74% appearing once. This sample is part of a study of cytomegalovirus exposure and HLA in healthy donors. Regarding the study as a whole: Diagnosis of cytomegalovirus status made by the classifier reportedly showed high specificity and sensitivity. Earlier analysis found most TCR beta V segments productive about 87% or about 30% of the time.

The gene calls are TRBV30 and TRBJ2-2; the D gene is possibly TRBD1 (6 bases). The sequencing input was PBMCs. The origin of this receptor is a woman aged 25 to 39 in good health and CMV-seronegative. The CDR3 reads CAWSQQGGTGELFF. The DNA for the CDR3 is TGTGCCTGGAGTCAACAGGGTGGCACCGGGGAGCTGTTTTTT.